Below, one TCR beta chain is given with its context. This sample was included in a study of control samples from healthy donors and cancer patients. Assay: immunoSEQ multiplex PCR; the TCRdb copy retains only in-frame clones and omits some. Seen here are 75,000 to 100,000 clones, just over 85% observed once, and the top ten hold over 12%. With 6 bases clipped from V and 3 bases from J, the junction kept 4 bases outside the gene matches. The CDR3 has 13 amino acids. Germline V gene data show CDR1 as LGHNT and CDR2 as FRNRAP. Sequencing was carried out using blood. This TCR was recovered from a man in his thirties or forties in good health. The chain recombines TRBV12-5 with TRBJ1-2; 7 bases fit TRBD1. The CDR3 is CASGGDSYYGYTF. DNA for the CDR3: TGTGCTAGTGGGGGGGACAGTTACTATGGCTACACCTTC.